This T cell receptor (beta chain) was retrieved from a study of T cell clonotyping in hematopoietic cell transplantation. The study's findings and limits: No sorting was done, leaving CD4 and CD8 contributions mixed. Recipient TCR diversity dropped after transplant; expanded clonotypes rose from day 30 to 180. Graft donor and pretransplant recipient Inverse Simpson Index values predicted broader posttransplant TCR diversity. Few recipient clonotypes overlapped donors; over 97% were de novo at given depth.

Clones were read by immunoSEQ multiplex PCR, and TCRdb kept only the in-frame ones, dropping some. The table includes some 40,000 clones, roughly 94% detected once. In the case of this clone: Its cognate antigen is unknown.

Material for sequencing was peripheral blood mononuclear cells. The origin of this receptor is a woman aged 50 to 60 in good health. Some clones in this sample may be carry-over from other donors' samples.

The CDR3 DNA follows: TGTGCCAGCAGCTTAGAGACAGGGGATGGGAATCAGCCCCAGCATTTT. This encodes CASSLETGDGNQPQHF. This rearrangement joins TRBV5-6 to TRBJ1-5; 8 bases are shared with TRBD1. The germline gives CDR1 SGHDT, CDR2 YYEEEE. This CDR3 is 16 amino acids long. V lost 2 bases and J lost 4; bases outside the gene matches: 8.